The sequence of this T cell receptor (beta chain) was determined in a study of cytomegalovirus exposure and HLA in healthy donors. Study information: The approximately 120 validation repertoires, a later analysis reported, used the same platform as the 600 to 700 repertoires from the first cohort.

After removal of 2 bases from V and 1 base from J, the junction contained 3 bases not matched to a gene. CDR1 and CDR2 (germline): SGHAT, FQNNGV. The CDR3 spans 15 residues. General study points: Specific recognition of CMV antigens was confirmed in vitro for a few chains (all CMV-associated). The study put roughly 160 TCR beta chains on its list as cytomegalovirus-associated.

The table came from immunoSEQ multiplex PCR; TCRdb's copy has only in-frame clones and leaves some out. Here the sample spans 70,000 to 75,000 clones, 90% to 95% being singletons. With respect to this clone: Antigen: not known.

The chain joins TRBV11-2 to TRBJ2-5; 8 nucleotides line up with TRBD1. The sequenced sample consisted of PBMCs. This receptor was identified in a woman younger than 30 in good health and CMV-seropositive. The CDR3 nucleotides are TGTGCCAGCAGCTTATCTGGGACAGGCCAAGAGACCCAGTACTTC. Its protein product is CASSLSGTGQETQYF.